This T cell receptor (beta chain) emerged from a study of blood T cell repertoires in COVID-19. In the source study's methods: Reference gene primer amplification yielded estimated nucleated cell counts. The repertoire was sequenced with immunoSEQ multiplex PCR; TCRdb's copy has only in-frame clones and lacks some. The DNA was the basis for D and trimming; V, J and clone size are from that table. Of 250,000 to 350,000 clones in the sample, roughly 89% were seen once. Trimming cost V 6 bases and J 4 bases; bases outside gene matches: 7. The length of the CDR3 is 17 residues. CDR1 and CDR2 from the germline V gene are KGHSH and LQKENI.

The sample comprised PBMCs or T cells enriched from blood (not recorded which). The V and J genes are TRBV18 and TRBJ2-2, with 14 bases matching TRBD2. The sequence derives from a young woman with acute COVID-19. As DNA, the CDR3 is TGTGCCAGCTCCGAGGGACTAGCGGGAGTCCCCACCGGGGAGCTGTTTTTT. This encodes CASSEGLAGVPTGELFF. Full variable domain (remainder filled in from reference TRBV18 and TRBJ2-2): NAGVMQNPRHLVRRRGQEARLRCSPMKGHSHVYWYRQLPEEGLKFMVYLQKENIIDESGMPKERFSAEFPKEGPSILRIQQVVRGDSAAYFCASSEGLAGVPTGELFFGEGSRLTVL.